These T cell receptor beta chains were read from a single sample in a study of Graves' ophthalmopathy and Graves' hyperthyroidism. TCRdb re-derived calls from the multiplex PCR reads in MiXCR, one entry per CDR3 protein. Found here are 660,000 or so distinct CDR3 sequences, 35% to 45% of them singletons; the top ten hold around 3%. Sample: peripheral blood. These receptors were obtained from an adult man with Graves' ophthalmopathy. Both conserved end residues are part of each CDR3. The D gene is left open where the match is weak. Clone size, where shown, is once, few, many, or a class for clones that have expanded.

D	V	J	size	DNA	CDR3
TRBD1	TRBV2	TRBJ2-7	many	TGTGCCAGCAGTGAACCGGGACAGGGATACGAGCAGTACTTC	CASSEPGQGYEQYF
TRBD2	TRBV24-1	TRBJ2-1	NA	TGTGCCACCAGTGATTTGTGGACTAGCGACCGAAATGAGCAGTTCTTC	CATSDLWTSDRNEQFF
NA	TRBV19	TRBJ1-5	NA	TGTGCCAGGGAGGCAGGGCCGGAGCATCAGCCCCAGCATTTT	CAREAGPEHQPQHF
NA	TRBV20-1	TRBJ1-1	many	TGCAGTGCTAGAGTAAGTTCGAAGTCTTTCTTT	CSARVSSKSFF
TRBD2	TRBV7-2	TRBJ2-5	many	TGTGCCAGCAGCTTAGGGGGGACTAGCGGGACCCAAGAGACCCAGTACTTC	CASSLGGTSGTQETQYF
TRBD1	TRBV5-8	TRBJ2-2	NA	TGTGCCAGCAGCTTGGCTTCCGGGACAGATATGAACACCGGGGAGCTGTTTTTT	CASSLASGTDMNTGELFF
TRBD1	TRBV10-3	TRBJ1-4	NA	TGTGCCATCAGTGAGGGGACAGTGAATGAAAAACTGTTTTTT	CAISEGTVNEKLFF
NA	TRBV10-3	TRBJ1-5	NA	TGTGCCATCAGTGAGGGGCACGAGCATTTT	CAISEGHEHF
TRBD1	TRBV11-3	TRBJ2-3	NA	TGTGCCAGCAGAACTCCCGGGACAGAGAAAGATACGCAGTATTTT	CASRTPGTEKDTQYF
NA	TRBV19	TRBJ1-1	many	TGTGCCAGTAGTAGGGCAGGGGTGGATACTGAAGCTTTCTTT	CASSRAGVDTEAFF
NA	TRBV6-6	TRBJ1-5	many	TGTGCCAGCAGTCCAAGGAAGAGTTATAGCAATCAGCCCCAGCATTTT	CASSPRKSYSNQPQHF
TRBD1	TRBV5-5	TRBJ1-5	many	TGTGCCAGCAGCTTAAGGGACAGGGGAGATCAGCCCCAGCATTTT	CASSLRDRGDQPQHF
TRBD1	TRBV5-1	TRBJ1-1	NA	TGCGCCAGCAGCGGCGGACAGGCTGAAGCTTTCTTT	CASSGGQAEAFF
NA	TRBV9	TRBJ1-6	many	TGTGCCAGCAGCGATTACAGGAATTACTCACCCCTCCACTTT	CASSDYRNYSPLHF
NA	TRBV6-1	TRBJ1-1	few	TGTGCCAGCAGGATGTGGGAGGGAGTTGAAGCTTTCTTT	CASRMWEGVEAFF
NA	TRBV19	TRBJ2-5	once	TGTGCCAGTGGGCAGGGGATCCAGTACTTC	CASGQGIQYF
NA	TRBV12-3/TRBV12-4	TRBJ1-2	NA	TGTGCCAGCAGTGGGGACAAATTGGGGACCCCCTGTGGCTACACCTTC	CASSGDKLGTPCGYTF
NA	TRBV20-1	TRBJ1-2	NA	TGCAGTGCGAGGGGTCCTACGGACACTAACTATGGCTACACCTTC	CSARGPTDTNYGYTF
NA	TRBV4-1	TRBJ2-7	many	TGCGCCAGCAGCCAAGGTTTGCATTCCTACGAGCAGTACTTC	CASSQGLHSYEQYF
NA	TRBV29-1	TRBJ2-3	NA	TGCAGCGTTGAAGTGACTACTAGCACAGATACGCAGTATTTT	CSVEVTTSTDTQYF
NA	TRBV12-3/TRBV12-4	TRBJ1-2	many	TGTGCCAGCAGTTTACCATCAAGCGGTGGCTACACCTTC	CASSLPSSGGYTF
NA	TRBV7-9	TRBJ1-2	once	TGTGCCAGCAGCTTAGTCGGGGCAGGTGGTCACACCTTC	CASSLVGAGGHTF
NA	TRBV25-1	TRBJ1-2	NA	TGTGCCAGCAGCCAGATAAACCCTCAGAAGACTAACTATGGCTACACCTTC	CASSQINPQKTNYGYTF
TRBD1	TRBV7-6	TRBJ2-7	many	TGTGCCAGCAGCTCCGGACAGGGGTTGGACGAGCAGTACTTC	CASSSGQGLDEQYF
NA	TRBV7-2	TRBJ2-7	NA	TGTGCCAGCAGCCCCCGGCTAGTCCCCGAGCAGTACTTC	CASSPRLVPEQYF
TRBD2	TRBV19	TRBJ2-2	NA	TGTGCCTGGAGTGTACTAGCGGGAGATGCCGGGGAGCTGTTTTTT	CAWSVLAGDAGELFF
TRBD2	TRBV19	TRBJ2-7	NA	TGTGCCAGTAGTATAGCTAGTAGCGGGGTCGCCTACGAGCAGTACTTC	CASSIASSGVAYEQYF
NA	TRBV2	TRBJ2-3	NA	TGTGCCAGCGGGGACGCGAGCCGCGGCACAGATACGCAGTATTTT	CASGDASRGTDTQYF
NA	TRBV29-1	TRBJ2-3	NA	TGCAGCGTTGAAACATTACGGGCAGATACGCAGTATTTT	CSVETLRADTQYF
NA	TRBV7-9	TRBJ2-7	many	TGTGCCACCGAACCGAACAGTGGCTCCTACGAGCAGTACTTC	CATEPNSGSYEQYF